The sample holds a few counts of the clone carrying this T cell receptor beta chain. What it binds is not known. Germline V gene lookup returns CDR1 LNHNV and CDR2 YYDKDF (reference sequence). The CDR3 loop spans 11 amino acids. V was clipped by 2 bases and J by 7 bases, with 5 bases between them. The source of the sample is a study of cytotoxic CD8 clonotypes in ibrutinib-treated CLL. Study background: Response samples followed a median around 12 months of treatment, range 6 to 36. Findings of the study overall: The times at which samples were taken varied between sustained-remission and progressing patients.

Sequenced by immunoSEQ multiplex PCR; TCRdb stores in-frame clones only, minus some. The sample lists over 250,000 clones, 76% occurring once. Cryopreserved PBMCs were the source of around 2 micrograms of genomic DNA, which went to TCR beta libraries. Sequencing was performed on PBMCs, taken at disease progression, from a patient treated with ibrutinib. This chain uses TRBV15 with TRBJ1-1; D is uncertain. This clonotype was obtained from a human donor with chronic lymphocytic leukemia. CDR3 amino acids: CATSRLGEAFF. CDR3 sequence (DNA): TGTGCCACCAGCAGATTAGGTGAAGCTTTCTTT.